This is a list of T cell receptor beta chains from one sample in a study of Graves' ophthalmopathy and Graves' hyperthyroidism. TCRdb re-analysed the multiplex PCR reads in MiXCR, keeping a single row per CDR3 protein. Of 600,000 to 950,000 distinct CDR3 sequences listed, 35% to 50% were seen once; the top ten hold 35% to 55%. Sequencing used peripheral blood. The receptor set was obtained from an adult man with Graves' ophthalmopathy. Each CDR3 is given with its conserved first and last residue. A D gene is named only where the DNA matches it firmly. Clone size appears in some rows only: once, few, many, or a class for an expanded clone.

j_gene: TRBJ1-1; d_gene: NA; v_gene: TRBV19; abundance: many; CDR3nt: TGTGCCAGTAGTAGTGGGGCCGAGAACACTGAAGCTTTCTTT; CDR3aa: CASSSGAENTEAFF
j_gene: TRBJ2-7; d_gene: TRBD2; v_gene: TRBV29-1; abundance: NA; CDR3nt: TGCAGCGTTACCCGGGGGGACGCTGAGCAGTACTTC; CDR3aa: CSVTRGDAEQYF
j_gene: TRBJ1-4; d_gene: NA; v_gene: TRBV9; abundance: NA; CDR3nt: TGTGCCAGCAGCGTAGCAGGAGGGCATGAAAAACTGTTTTTT; CDR3aa: CASSVAGGHEKLFF
j_gene: TRBJ1-6; d_gene: NA; v_gene: TRBV10-3; abundance: many; CDR3nt: TGTGCCAGCACCCAGACAGAAAATTCACCCCTCCACTTT; CDR3aa: CASTQTENSPLHF
j_gene: TRBJ2-7; d_gene: TRBD1; v_gene: TRBV19; abundance: NA; CDR3nt: TGTGCCACCTCACCCCGGGACAGTTCAGGCTACGAGCAGTACTTC; CDR3aa: CATSPRDSSGYEQYF
j_gene: TRBJ1-3; d_gene: NA; v_gene: TRBV2; abundance: NA; CDR3nt: TGTGCCAGCACCCCGAGGGAATCTGGAAACACCATATATTTT; CDR3aa: CASTPRESGNTIYF
j_gene: TRBJ1-3; d_gene: NA; v_gene: TRBV7-9; abundance: NA; CDR3nt: TGTACCAGCAGCCGGGATTCTGGAAACACCATATATTTT; CDR3aa: CTSSRDSGNTIYF
j_gene: TRBJ2-6; d_gene: TRBD1; v_gene: TRBV29-1; abundance: NA; CDR3nt: TGCAGCGTTGAAGAGACAGGGGGACTCTCTGGGGCCAACGTCCTGACTTTC; CDR3aa: CSVEETGGLSGANVLTF
j_gene: TRBJ1-2; d_gene: TRBD1; v_gene: TRBV19; abundance: NA; CDR3nt: TGTGCCAGTAGAAGACAGGGCCCAAGGACTAACTATGGCTACACCTTC; CDR3aa: CASRRQGPRTNYGYTF
j_gene: TRBJ1-5; d_gene: NA; v_gene: TRBV19; abundance: NA; CDR3nt: TGTGTCAGTAGTATAGTAGGGCAGCGCAATCAGCCCCAGCATTTT; CDR3aa: CVSSIVGQRNQPQHF